These 16 T cell receptor beta chains originate from one sample sequenced in a study of shared clonotypes between healthy human individuals. Generated by immunoSEQ multiplex PCR, the TCRdb table keeps only in-frame clones and is missing some. Of 400,000 to 500,000 clones in the sample, roughly 85% were seen once. Material: PBMCs. The receptors were sampled from a woman in her 40s in good health. Some clones in this sample may be carry-over from other donors' samples.

The CDR3 protein is CASSQDLGDNTEAFF. The CDR3 DNA sequence: TGTGCCAGCAGCCAAGATTTGGGGGATAACACTGAAGCTTTCTTT. The chain carries TRBV4-2 and TRBJ1-1; TRBD1 is a possible D gene (5 bases). The CDR3 runs 15 residues. The ends were cut back, 0 bases at V and 2 bases at J, with 10 bases in the middle. In germline, CDR1 is LGHNA, CDR2 YNFKEQ.

This clone has at least ten counts. A junction boundary mismatches the germline segment, possibly from a read error. The V and J genes are TRBV28 and TRBJ1-2, with no clear D. This CDR3 is 13 amino acids long. CDR1 and CDR2 (germline): MDHEN, SYDVKM. The CDR3 sequence is CASSLKRHYGYTF. The DNA for the CDR3 is TGTGCCAGCAGTTTAAAGCGGCACTACGGCTACACCTTC.

The chain couples TRBV18 to TRBJ2-7; a weak D match, TRBD2 (5 bases). The CDR3 runs to 11 residues. Trimming removed 6 bases at V and 4 bases at J, with 7 bases between. CDR1 KGHSH and CDR2 LQKENI come from the germline V gene. The CDR3: CASSGEYEQYF. The CDR3 region has the DNA TGTGCCAGCTCGGGAGAATACGAGCAGTACTTC.

The V call is TRBV19, the J call TRBJ1-1; D may be TRBD1 (6 bases). The CDR3 loop spans 14 amino acids. V was cut by 7 bases and J by 7 bases, with 19 bases left in between. CDR1 is LNHDA, CDR2 SQIVND, per germline (reference sequence). CDR3 coding DNA: TGTGCCAGTACCCCGGACAGAGAGCGGGGTGAAGCTTTCTTT. Translating gives CASTPDRERGEAFF.

This chain uses TRBV5-1 with TRBJ1-3; 7 nucleotides match TRBD1. V lost 4 bases to trimming and J lost 0 bases; unmatched junction nucleotides: 7. Germline CDR1 SGHRS, CDR2 YFSETQ. This CDR3 has 16 amino acids. The DNA of the CDR3 is TGCGCCAGCAGCCCGGGACAGCAGACCTCTGGAAACACCATATATTTT. Translated: CASSPGQQTSGNTIYF.

The V and J genes are TRBV5-6 and TRBJ2-1, with D possibly being TRBD1 (5 bases). CDR3 length: 15 residues. Trimming stripped 3 bases from V and 0 bases from J, with 10 bases between. Germline V CDR1 and CDR2: SGHDT, YYEEEE. The CDR3 nucleotides are TGTGCCAGCAGCTCGGACATACGCTCCTACAATGAGCAGTTCTTC. Its translation: CASSSDIRSYNEQFF.

The chain has TRBV11-2 and TRBJ1-3; TRBD1 might be the D (5 bases). CDR1 and CDR2 from the germline V gene are SGHAT and FQNNGV. This CDR3 is built from 15 residues. The V gene lost 5 bases and the J gene lost 4 bases, with 15 bases spanning the gap. The CDR3 DNA sequence: TGTGCCAGCAGCCCTGCCGGGGGGTCGGGAAACACCATATATTTT. Protein: CASSPAGGSGNTIYF.

In this sample, this clone turned up once. The chain is built from TRBV9 and TRBJ1-2; D remains ambiguous. CDR3 size: 12 residues. In germline, CDR1 is SGDLS, CDR2 YYNGEE. Trimming shortened V by 3 bases and J by 8 bases, and 11 bases separated the two germline ends. The CDR3 nucleotides read TGTGCCAGCAGCGGGTGGGTCCCCGGCTACACCTTC. Amino acid sequence: CASSGWVPGYTF.

The chain joins TRBV11-1 to TRBJ2-3, with 12 bases lining up with TRBD2. Losses at the gene ends were 5 bases for V and 0 bases for J; bases not matched to a gene: 0. Germline CDR1 and CDR2: SGHAT and FQDESV (reference sequence). The length of the CDR3 is 15 residues. CDR3 sequence: CASSGLAGSTDTQYF. The CDR3 DNA sequence: TGTGCCAGCAGCGGACTAGCGGGAAGCACAGATACGCAGTATTTT.

The chain recombines TRBV7-9 with TRBJ2-7; 12 bases fit TRBD2. V was clipped by 0 bases and J by 4 bases; unmatched bases: 1. Looked up from germline, CDR1 is SEHNR and CDR2 is FQNEAQ (reference sequence). There are 15 residues in the CDR3. In DNA, the CDR3 is TGTGCCAGCAGCTTAGCAGGGACTAGCGGGTACGAGCAGTACTTC. Its translation is CASSLAGTSGYEQYF. Drawing the rest from reference TRBV7-9 and TRBJ2-7, the complete variable domain is DTGVSQNPRHKITKRGQNVTFRCDPISEHNRLYWYRQTLGQGPEFLTYFQNEAQLEKSRLLSDRFSAERPKGSFSTLEIQRTEQGDSAMYLCASSLAGTSGYEQYFGPGTRLTVT.

The chain combines TRBV7-6 with TRBJ2-3; D might be TRBD2 (5 bases). The CDR3 extends over 16 amino acids. V lost 1 base, J lost 1 base, and 12 bases lay in between. Per germline, CDR1 SGHVS and CDR2 FNYEAQ. CDR3 DNA: TGTGCCAGCAGCTTAGGGCGGGCCCAACGCACAGATACGCAGTATTTT. This sequence encodes CASSLGRAQRTDTQYF. Combining the CDR3 with reference TRBV7-6 and TRBJ2-3 gives the whole variable domain GAGVSQSPRYKVTKRGQDVALRCDPISGHVSLYWYRQALGQGPEFLTYFNYEAQQDKSGLPNDRFSAERPEGSISTLTIQRTEQRDSAMYRCASSLGRAQRTDTQYFGPGTRLTVL.

This clone was seen once. The chain has TRBV5-1 and TRBJ2-2, with D perhaps TRBD2 (5 bases). V lost 0 bases, J lost 1 base, and 13 bases lay in between. There are 17 residues in the CDR3. Germline assignment: CDR1 SGHRS and CDR2 YFSETQ. CDR3 protein: CASSLALAEVNTGELFF. The CDR3 coding sequence is TGCGCCAGCAGCTTGGCCTTGGCGGAGGTGAACACCGGGGAGCTGTTTTTT.

This chain joins TRBV2 and TRBJ1-5, with 9 nucleotides matching TRBD1. The junction had 5 bases not matched to a gene; V was cut back by 6 bases and J by 5 bases. The germline CDR1 and CDR2 sequences are SNHLY and FYNNEI. This CDR3 has 14 amino acids. The CDR3 nucleotides are TGTGCCAGCAGCTTACAGGGGGCATATCAGCCCCAGCATTTT. Its translation: CASSLQGAYQPQHF.

The gene calls are TRBV28 and TRBJ2-7, with D possibly being TRBD2 (6 bases). The CDR3 consists of 16 residues. Germline-derived CDR1 and CDR2 are MDHEN and SYDVKM. V was shortened by 6 bases and J by 4 bases, with 22 bases between the two germline ends. The CDR3 nucleotides are TGTGCCAGCAGCTCTCCCTCTAGCGCCCTATCTTACGAGCAGTACTTC. It codes for CASSSPSSALSYEQYF.

J is TRBJ2-3 and V is TRBV4-3; no definite D call. The length of the CDR3 is 15 residues. V was shortened by 3 bases and J by 5 bases, with 15 bases between the two germline ends. Germline CDR1 reads LGHNA; CDR2 reads YSLEER. CDR3 bases: TGCGCCAGCAGCCACCGATTCCAGGCTAAAGATACGCAGTATTTT. Its protein product is CASSHRFQAKDTQYF.

The J gene is TRBJ2-2, the V gene TRBV2; TRBD2 matches at 8 bases. V lost 6 bases, J lost 5 bases, and 8 bases stayed unmatched. Germline values: CDR1 SNHLY, CDR2 FYNNEI. This CDR3 is 15 amino acids long. CDR3 nucleotides: TGTGCCAGCAGGGCTACTAGCGGAGATACCGGGGAGCTGTTTTTT. Its protein product is CASRATSGDTGELFF.